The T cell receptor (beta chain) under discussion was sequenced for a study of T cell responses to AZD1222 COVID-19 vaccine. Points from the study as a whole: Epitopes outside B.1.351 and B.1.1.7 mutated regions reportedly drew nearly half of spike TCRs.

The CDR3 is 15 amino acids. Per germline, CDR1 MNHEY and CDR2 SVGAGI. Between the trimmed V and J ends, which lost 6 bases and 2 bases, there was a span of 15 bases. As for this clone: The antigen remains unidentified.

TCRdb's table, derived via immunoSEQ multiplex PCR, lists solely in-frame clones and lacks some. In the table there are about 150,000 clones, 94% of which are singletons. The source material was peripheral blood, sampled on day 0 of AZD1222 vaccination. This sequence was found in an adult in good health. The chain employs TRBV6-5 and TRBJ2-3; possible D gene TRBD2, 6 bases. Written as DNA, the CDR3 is TGTGCCAGCAGCCGGTTAGCGGCGACCACAGATACGCAGTATTTT. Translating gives CASSRLAATTDTQYF.